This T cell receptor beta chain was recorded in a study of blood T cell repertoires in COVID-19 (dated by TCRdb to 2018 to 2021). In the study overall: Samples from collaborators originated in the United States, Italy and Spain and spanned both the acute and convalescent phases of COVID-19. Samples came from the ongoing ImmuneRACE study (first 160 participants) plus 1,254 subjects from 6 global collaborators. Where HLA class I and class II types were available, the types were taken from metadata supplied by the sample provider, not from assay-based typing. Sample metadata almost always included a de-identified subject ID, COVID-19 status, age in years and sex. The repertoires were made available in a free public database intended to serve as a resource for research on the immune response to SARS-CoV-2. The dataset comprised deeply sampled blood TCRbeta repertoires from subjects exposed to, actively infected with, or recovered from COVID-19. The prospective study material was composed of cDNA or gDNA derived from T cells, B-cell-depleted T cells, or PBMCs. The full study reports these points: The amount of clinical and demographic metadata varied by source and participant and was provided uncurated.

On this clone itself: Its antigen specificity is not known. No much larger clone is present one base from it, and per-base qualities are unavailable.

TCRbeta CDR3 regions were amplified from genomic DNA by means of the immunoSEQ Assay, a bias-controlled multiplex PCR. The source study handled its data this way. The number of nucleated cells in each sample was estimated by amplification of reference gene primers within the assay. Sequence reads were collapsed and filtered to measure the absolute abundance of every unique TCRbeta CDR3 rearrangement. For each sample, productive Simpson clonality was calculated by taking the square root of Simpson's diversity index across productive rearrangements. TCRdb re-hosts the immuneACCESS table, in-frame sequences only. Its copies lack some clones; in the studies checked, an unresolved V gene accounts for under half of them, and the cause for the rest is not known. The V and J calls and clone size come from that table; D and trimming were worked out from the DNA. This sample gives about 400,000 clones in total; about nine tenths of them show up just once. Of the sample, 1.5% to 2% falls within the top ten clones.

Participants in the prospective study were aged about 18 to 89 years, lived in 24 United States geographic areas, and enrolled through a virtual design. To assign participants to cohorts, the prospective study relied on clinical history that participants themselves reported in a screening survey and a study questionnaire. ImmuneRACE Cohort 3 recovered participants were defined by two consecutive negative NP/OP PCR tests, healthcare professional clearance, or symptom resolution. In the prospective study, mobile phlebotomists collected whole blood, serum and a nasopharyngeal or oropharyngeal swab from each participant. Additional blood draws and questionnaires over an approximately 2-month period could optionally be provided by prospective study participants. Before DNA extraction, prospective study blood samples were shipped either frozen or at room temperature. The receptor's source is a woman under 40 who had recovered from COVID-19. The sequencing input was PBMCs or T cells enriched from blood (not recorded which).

The bases are TGTGCCTGGGCTAGGGACAGGGCCCTCGGGCAGTACTTC. Translation gives CAWARDRALGQYF. The rearranged chain carries TRBV30 and TRBJ2-7; TRBD1 lines up with 9 middle nucleotides. The CDR3, from cysteine to phenylalanine, totals 13 residues. Just CDR3 DNA is preserved here, 39 bases in frame from base 1. Relative to germline, V is missing 5 bases and J is missing 9 bases, with 11 bases of the junction outside any gene match. The germline V gene (reference sequence) gives CDR1 as GTSNPN and CDR2 as SVGIG.